The source of this TCR beta chain is a study of identical twins. In TCRdb, the 5' RACE reads were re-called with MiXCR into one record per CDR3 protein. The sample contains approximately 500,000 distinct CDR3 sequences, around 24% of which appear only once. Germline CDR1 is LGHDT and CDR2 is YNNKEL (reference sequence). V was cut by 6 bases and J by 6 bases, with 14 bases left in between. The CDR3 is 13 residues long. The data also belong to a second study, concerning T cells expressing NK-cell markers.

The sequenced sample was CD4+ T cells sorted from blood. The chain is built from TRBV3-1 and TRBJ1-1, with TRBD1 as a possible D gene (5 bases). The receptor was derived from a woman between 18 and 29 years old in good health. As DNA, the CDR3 is TGTGCCAGCAGACCCGCAGGGTGGGCTGAAGCTTTCTTT. Translation gives CASRPAGWAEAFF.